The present T cell receptor delta chain was sequenced within a study of gamma-delta T cells after stem cell transplantation (dated by TCRdb to 2016 to 2017). By its share of the sample, this clone is large (0.1 to 1%). No cognate antigen has been identified for it. No much larger clonotype is one base removed from it; base qualities were not supplied. This sample also contains other DNA sequences that code for the same CDR3. Cut back by 3 bases and 2 bases, the V and J ends lie 21 bases apart. Per the germline V gene, GEAIGNYY is the CDR1 and EKD is the CDR2. The cysteine opens and the phenylalanine closes a CDR3 of 17 amino acids. Only the CDR3 portion is preserved as DNA: 51 bases, with reading frame beginning at the first base. Libraries were made using RT-PCR. Sequencing was carried out with an Illumina MiSeq. TCRdb reran clone calling on the public reads with CATT; rows sharing one DNA sequence were then combined. The sample records about 1,700 delta-chain clones, approximately 4% of which are singletons. The ten top clones hold 30% to 40% of the sample.

The sequencing input was gamma-delta T cells. This clonotype was obtained from a human donor. It is not recorded whose cells these are; they may come from a transplant donor. The rearranged chain carries TRDV2 and TRDJ1, with TRDD3 tentatively as D gene (5 bases match). The CDR3 protein: CACDLLSLGVMTDKLIF. The DNA sequence reads TGTGCCTGTGACTTGTTATCGCTTGGGGTGATGACCGATAAACTCATCTTT.